This passage covers 20 T cell receptor beta chains from one sample sequenced in a study of CD8+CD57+ T cells in acquired aplastic anemia. Genomic DNA acted as the template from which TCR beta VDJ combination and CDR3 sequence profiling were carried out. In TCRdb, the reads were re-called with MiXCR into one record per CDR3 protein. Here the sample spans approximately 170,000 distinct CDR3 sequences, 60% to 70% being singletons. The sample consisted of sorted CD4+, CD8+, or CD8+CD57+ T cells (not recorded which) from PBMCs. The receptor set was obtained from a human donor in good health.

The V and J genes are TRBV2 and TRBJ1-2; D not resolved. CDR1 is SNHLY and CDR2 is FYNNEI in the germline V gene. This CDR3 is 16 amino acids long. Deletions cut 3 bases from V and 1 base from J, with 15 bases between. The CDR3 coding sequence is TGTGCCAGCAGTGATCGTGGGTTGGGAGTTAACTATGGCTACACCTTC. Translated, it gives CASSDRGLGVNYGYTF.

A remark on this clonotype: One junction end disagrees with the germline gene, perhaps due to a read error. The chain is built from TRBV7-7 and TRBJ2-1; D may be TRBD2 (5 bases). CDR3 size: 13 residues. Germline V gene sequence: CDR1 SSHAT, CDR2 FNYEAQ (reference sequence). The CDR3 here is CASSKRHGDEQFF. The CDR3 DNA sequence: TGTGCTAGCAGCAAACGACACGGGGATGAGCAGTTCTTC.

V is TRBV12-3 or TRBV12-4 and J is TRBJ2-3, with a tentative D call TRBD2 (5 bases). The length of the CDR3 is 15 residues. Deletions cut 5 bases from V and 3 bases from J, with 15 bases between. CDR3 in amino acids: CASSIQRARTDTQYF. The CDR3 region has the DNA TGTGCCAGCAGTATCCAGAGGGCGCGAACAGATACGCAGTATTTT.

This clonotype was counted between two and nine times. CDR3 sequence: CASSPTSGYGYTF. CDR3 nucleotide sequence: TGTGCCAGCAGTCCTACATCAGGGTATGGCTACACCTTC. V gene TRBV6-5 combines with J gene TRBJ1-2; D might be TRBD1 (5 bases). CDR3 length equals 13 residues. V was trimmed by 5 bases and J by 5 bases, leaving 12 bases between them. CDR1 and CDR2 from the germline V gene are MNHEY and SVGAGI.

The chain has TRBV2 and TRBJ2-1; TRBD1 is a possible D gene (6 bases). This CDR3 region has 16 residues. V lost 5 bases and J 4 bases, leaving 18 bases between the germline ends. Germline CDR1 and CDR2: SNHLY and FYNNEI. CDR3: CASSLVATGGYNEQFF. The CDR3 DNA reads as TGTGCCAGCAGTTTGGTTGCGACAGGCGGGTACAATGAGCAGTTCTTC. Drawing the rest from reference TRBV2 and TRBJ2-1, the complete variable domain is EPEVTQTPSHQVTQMGQEVILRCVPISNHLYFYWYRQILGQKVEFLVSFYNNEISEKSEIFDDQFSVERPDGSNFTLKIRSTKLEDSAMYFCASSLVATGGYNEQFFGPGTRLTVL.

The CDR3 is CATSRDGDISYNEQFF. DNA for the CDR3: TGTGCCACCAGCAGAGACGGCGACATCTCCTACAATGAGCAGTTCTTC. V usage is TRBV15 and J usage is TRBJ2-1; no firm D call. This CDR3 has 16 residues. Trimming removed 0 bases from V and 0 bases from J, with 9 bases in between. From germline, CDR1 is LNHNV and CDR2 YYDKDF (reference sequence).

The chain's CDR3 is CASQQFSSYNSPLHF. Written as DNA, the CDR3 is TGTGCCAGTCAACAGTTCAGCTCCTATAATTCACCCCTCCACTTT. V gene TRBV2 combines with J gene TRBJ1-6; D is unresolved. CDR1 is SNHLY, CDR2 FYNNEI, per germline. The CDR3 is 15 residues long. Trimming pared 9 bases from V and 0 bases from J, leaving 12 bases between.

A note on this clonotype: Its ends do not fully match the called genes, so a read error is possible. The chain joins TRBV5-4 to TRBJ1-6, with D hard to call. Germline V gene sequence: CDR1 SGHNT, CDR2 YYREEE (reference sequence). The CDR3 spans 16 residues. The CDR3 region has the DNA TGCGCCAGCAGCCTTTCCTCAAGCTCCTATAATTCACCCCTCCACTTT. Its protein is CASSLSSSSYNSPLHF.

This clonotype was observed many times. This rearrangement joins TRBV11-3 to TRBJ2-7; D remains ambiguous. This CDR3 has 14 amino acids. Trimming stripped 1 base from V and 3 bases from J, with 10 bases between. The germline V gene has CDR1 SGHNT and CDR2 YENEEA. The CDR3 loop is CASSLVSSVYEQYF. DNA for the CDR3: TGTGCCAGCAGCTTAGTTTCGTCAGTCTACGAGCAGTACTTC. Full variable domain (remainder filled in from reference TRBV11-3 and TRBJ2-7): EAGVVQSPRYKIIEKKQPVAFWCNPISGHNTLYWYLQNLGQGPELLIRYENEEAVDDSQLPKDRFSAERLKGVDSTLKIQPAELGDSAVYLCASSLVSSVYEQYFGPGTRLTVT.

The count of this clonotype is one. This chain connects TRBV20-1 to TRBJ1-5; 7 nucleotides line up with TRBD1. In germline, CDR1 is DFQATT, CDR2 SNEGSKA (reference sequence). CDR3 length: 15 amino acids. V was pared by 6 bases and J by 0 bases, with 8 bases of the junction left unmatched. The CDR3 DNA reads as TGCAGTGCGAACCGGGACAGAGCTAGCAATCAGCCCCAGCATTTT. Translated: CSANRDRASNQPQHF.

This chain joins TRBV2 and TRBJ1-2; D might be TRBD1 (6 bases). Germline V gene lookup returns CDR1 SNHLY and CDR2 FYNNEI. V lost 5 bases to trimming and J lost 0 bases, with 13 bases between them. CDR3 length equals 15 residues. The CDR3, as DNA: TGTGCCAGCAGTACAGGGATTGGGGCTAACTATGGCTACACCTTC. Protein: CASSTGIGANYGYTF.

This clonotype was recorded once. V and J are TRBV19 and TRBJ1-5, with TRBD1 as a possible D gene (5 bases). Trimming shortened V by 7 bases and J by 2 bases, and 9 bases separated the two germline ends. This CDR3 contains 13 residues. Germline V gene sequence: CDR1 LNHDA, CDR2 SQIVND (reference sequence). The CDR3 DNA follows: TGTGCCAGTAACGACAGAGGCAATCAGCCCCAGCATTTT. This encodes CASNDRGNQPQHF.

The rearrangement joins TRBV9 to TRBJ1-4; tentative D call: TRBD1 (6 bases). Trimming removed 4 bases from V and 8 bases from J, with 15 bases in between. The CDR3 contains 14 residues. Germline CDR1 and CDR2: SGDLS and YYNGEE. CDR3 sequence: CASSPRGDGEKLFF. CDR3 coding DNA: TGTGCCAGCAGCCCGAGGGGGGATGGGGAAAAACTGTTTTTT.

The chain has TRBV25-1 and TRBJ1-5; D is perhaps TRBD1 (5 bases). The CDR3 sequence is 16 residues long. V gave up 9 bases and J gave up 1 base, with 19 bases separating them. Germline CDR1 is MGHDK and CDR2 is SYGVNS. The CDR3 bases are TGTGCCAGGAGCCGAAGGGTGGAGGGGAGCAATCAGCCCCAGCATTTT. The encoded protein is CARSRRVEGSNQPQHF.

This chain uses TRBV7-6 with TRBJ2-7; 11 bases align to TRBD1. CDR1 and CDR2 from the germline V gene are SGHVS and FNYEAQ. The length of the CDR3 is 15 residues. V lost 5 bases, J lost 4 bases, and 7 bases stayed unmatched. The chain's CDR3 is CASSTGTGGMYEQYF. For the CDR3, the DNA is TGTGCCAGCAGCACAGGGACAGGGGGAATGTACGAGCAGTACTTC.

The chain employs TRBV29-1 and TRBJ1-1; D gene unclear. The germline V and J ends were trimmed by 4 bases and 4 bases, with 10 bases remaining between them. Germline values: CDR1 SQVTM, CDR2 ANQGSEA. The CDR3 loop spans 12 amino acids. The CDR3 sequence is CSVGGEGTEAFF. The CDR3 region has the DNA TGCAGCGTTGGTGGGGAAGGCACTGAAGCTTTCTTT. Supplemented by reference TRBV29-1 and TRBJ1-1, the full variable domain reads SAVISQKPSRDICQRGTSLTIQCQVDSQVTMMFWYRQQPGQSLTLIATANQGSEATYESGFVIDKFPISRPNLTFSTLTVSNMSPEDSSIYLCSVGGEGTEAFFGQGTRLTVV.

The chain couples TRBV5-1 to TRBJ1-2; D might be TRBD1 (5 bases). CDR1 SGHRS and CDR2 YFSETQ come from the germline V gene. V shed 5 bases and J shed 5 bases, with 13 bases lying between them. There are 13 residues in the CDR3. CDR3 DNA sequence: TGCGCCAGCAGGCAGCAGGGAAGTTATGGCTACACCTTC. Protein sequence: CASRQQGSYGYTF.

The genes are TRBV7-6 and TRBJ2-7; D ambiguous. This CDR3 is built from 15 residues. From germline, CDR1 is SGHVS and CDR2 FNYEAQ. V shed 2 bases and J shed 3 bases, with 14 bases lying between them. CDR3 protein: CASSLLQSPSYEQYF. The DNA for the CDR3 is TGTGCCAGCAGCTTACTACAGAGTCCTAGCTACGAGCAGTACTTC.

V is TRBV24-1 and J is TRBJ1-1; weak D call: TRBD1 (6 bases). The CDR3 has 13 residues. Germline CDR1 reads KGHDR; CDR2 reads SFDVKD. The V gene lost 8 bases and the J gene lost 1 base, with 10 bases spanning the gap. In DNA, the CDR3 is TGTGCCACCACCGACAGGACGAACACTGAAGCTTTCTTT. It translates to CATTDRTNTEAFF.

The V gene is TRBV9, the J gene TRBJ2-7, with 13 positions matching TRBD2. Germline trimming cut 0 bases from V and 2 bases from J; bases unmatched to any gene: 2. Germline CDR1 is SGDLS and CDR2 is YYNGEE. CDR3 size: 16 residues. CDR3 DNA: TGTGCCAGCAGCGTAGGTGGACTAGCGGGGGCCTACGAGCAGTACTTC. Amino acid sequence: CASSVGGLAGAYEQYF.